The 9 T cell receptor beta chains below come from one sample, sequenced in a study of blood T cell repertoires in COVID-19. Assay: immunoSEQ multiplex PCR; the TCRdb copy retains only in-frame clones and omits some. The sample gives roughly 200,000 clones, 85% to 90% of which show up once; 5.5% to 7% is in the top ten. The sample was peripheral blood. These receptors originate from an older man with acute or convalescent COVID-19.

The chain employs TRBV19 and TRBJ1-1, with 11 bases aligning to TRBD1. The CDR3 is 13 amino acids. The V gene end was trimmed by 8 bases and the J gene end by 3 bases; junction bases not matched to a gene: 2. Per the germline V gene, CDR1 is LNHDA and CDR2 is SQIVND (reference sequence). CDR3 bases: TGTGCCAGTGGGGACAGGGGGTACACTGAAGCTTTCTTT. This encodes CASGDRGYTEAFF.

The chain joins TRBV5-8 to TRBJ1-3; D gene uncertain. This CDR3 region has 12 residues. V lost 3 bases, J lost 4 bases, and 5 bases lay in between. In germline, CDR1 is SGHTS, CDR2 YDEGEE. The CDR3 DNA is TGTGCCAGCAGCTCAGTAGGAAACACCATATATTTT. Protein: CASSSVGNTIYF. Full variable domain (missing parts from reference TRBV5-8 and TRBJ1-3): EAGVTQSPTHLIKTRGQQATLRCSPISGHTSVYWYQQALGLGLQFLLWYDEGEERNRGNFPPRFSGRQFPNYSSELNVNALELEDSALYLCASSSVGNTIYFGEGSWLTVV.

V gene TRBV18 combines with J gene TRBJ2-3; 11 positions match TRBD2. This CDR3 comprises 16 residues. Germline trimming cut 4 bases from V and 0 bases from J; bases unmatched to any gene: 3. Germline loops: CDR1 KGHSH, CDR2 LQKENI. The CDR3: CASSRLAGGSTDTQYF. CDR3 nucleotide sequence: TGTGCCAGCTCACGCCTAGCGGGAGGCAGCACAGATACGCAGTATTTT.

V gene TRBV27 combines with J gene TRBJ1-5; 7 bases agree with TRBD1. The CDR3 totals 14 residues. The J segment lost 4 bases and the V segment lost 5 bases, leaving 5 bases of the junction unmatched. Germline CDR1 and CDR2: MNHEY and SMNVEV (reference sequence). CDR3 loop: CASSPWDRNQPQHF. Here the CDR3 DNA reads TGTGCCAGCAGTCCCTGGGACAGAAATCAGCCCCAGCATTTT.

The chain couples TRBV6-1 to TRBJ2-2; D perhaps matches TRBD1 (6 bases). The CDR3 totals 16 residues. V was cut by 2 bases and J by 7 bases, with 17 bases left in between. Germline V gives CDR1 MNHNS, CDR2 SASEGT. This chain's CDR3 is CASSEMGTNDNGELFF. CDR3 in DNA: TGTGCCAGCAGTGAAATGGGGACAAATGATAACGGGGAGCTGTTTTTT.

The chain couples TRBV2 to TRBJ1-3; D uncertain. Per germline, CDR1 SNHLY and CDR2 FYNNEI. This CDR3 has 12 amino acids. Trimming took off 3 bases at V and 5 bases at J, with 5 bases between the two ends. Here the CDR3 reads CASSEARNTIYF. CDR3 sequence (DNA): TGTGCCAGCAGTGAGGCTCGAAACACCATATATTTT.

The J gene is TRBJ2-7, the V gene TRBV11-2; possibly TRBD2 for D (5 bases). The CDR3 loop spans 14 amino acids. The V gene lost 1 base and the J gene lost 3 bases, with 10 bases spanning the gap. Germline CDR1 reads SGHAT; CDR2 reads FQNNGV. Here the CDR3 DNA reads TGTGCCAGCAGCTTAGTCGGAGGAAACTACGAGCAGTACTTC. Its protein is CASSLVGGNYEQYF.

The chain employs TRBV25-1 and TRBJ1-1; TRBD1 agrees at 11 bases. The CDR3 consists of 15 residues. Germline values: CDR1 MGHDK, CDR2 SYGVNS. V trimming: 0 bases; J trimming: 8 bases; junction bases outside the gene matches: 5. As DNA, the CDR3 is TGTGCCAGCAGTGAATATCGGACAGGGGGCACCGAAGCTTTCTTT. Translation gives CASSEYRTGGTEAFF.

J is TRBJ2-5 and V is TRBV19, with 7 nucleotides matching TRBD1. The V gene end was trimmed by 4 bases and the J gene end by 5 bases; junction bases not matched to a gene: 4. The CDR3 loop spans 13 amino acids. CDR1 is LNHDA and CDR2 is SQIVND in the germline V gene (reference sequence). CDR3 nucleotides: TGTGCCAGTAGTAAACAGGGGTGGGAGACCCAGTACTTC. This sequence encodes CASSKQGWETQYF. The whole variable domain, remainder taken from reference TRBV19 and TRBJ2-5, is DGGITQSPKYLFRKEGQNVTLSCEQNLNHDAMYWYRQDPGQGLRLIYYSQIVNDFQKGDIAEGYSVSREKKESFPLTVTSAQKNPTAFYLCASSKQGWETQYFGPGTRLLVL.